The sequence of this T cell receptor beta chain was determined in a study of T cells expressing NK-cell markers (dated by TCRdb to 2020 to 2021). Context from the whole study: Three sorted T-cell subsets (CD3+CD56+NKG2C+, CD3+CD56+NKG2C- and CD3+CD56-NKG2C+) from roughly 8 donors had their TCR beta-chain repertoires profiled. Among the eight sequenced donors, seven were HCMV-seropositive and one was HCMV-seronegative. All eight donors whose samples were sequenced were randomly selected healthy volunteers, three of them men and five women. The libraries were sequenced on Illumina HiSeq 2000/2500, MiSeq or NextSeq, producing 2 x 150 bp reads.

The germline V gene encodes CDR1 DFQATT and CDR2 SNEGSKA (reference sequence). Spanning cysteine to phenylalanine, the CDR3 consists of 12 amino acids. The protein alone is recorded here. To determine HCMV serostatus, a commercial ELISA kit was used to detect HCMV-specific IgG in serum. Ficoll density gradient centrifugation was used to isolate peripheral blood mononuclear cells from blood. The full study reports these points: Whether the expanded NKG2C-expressing T cell clones were specific for HCMV antigens remained unclear. Those dominant clonotypes were again the most abundant among CD3+CD56-NKG2C+ cells in several donors, at about 25-60.1%. In more than 5 donors, the dominant CD3+CD56+NKG2C+ clonotypes were found to rank among the top 10 CD8+ clonotypes and to make up roughly 1.0-7.0% of CD8+ T cells.

Comments on this clonotype: Its antigen is currently not known.

Sequenced using an Illumina HiSeq 2000. The TCR beta cDNA libraries were made using 5'RACE template switching, a step that added both a universal primer site and unique molecular identifiers. cDNA synthesis was primed from the TCR beta constant segment and was followed by two successive PCR amplification steps. In the authors' own workflow: Reads were demultiplexed and grouped by UMI with MIGEC, and clonotypes were assembled and quantified with MiTCR. To remove erroneous sequences, TCR cDNA sequences were retained only when supported by two or more reads. The tcR package was used for downstream repertoire analysis, with clonotypes matched between fractions based on CDR3 nucleotide sequence plus V segment. Antigen specificity was annotated against VDJdb with VDJmatch, allowing one amino acid substitution in CDR3. TCRdb reanalyzed the reads, keeping one entry per CDR3 protein sequence and omitting DNA. The V and J calls reflect TCRdb's pipeline rather than the authors' work. This sample's records show hundreds of thousands of distinct CDR3 sequences. 4% to 5% of the sample is held by the ten biggest clonotypes.

The TCR sequence derives from a woman aged 18 to 75 in good health. This sequence uses TRBV20-1 and TRBJ1-2; TCRdb lists TRBD1, though no DNA is available to test this call. Material for sequencing was blood T cells: a sorted CD56 or NKG2C T cell subset, CD4+ or CD8+ T cells, or bulk PBMC T cells (not recorded which). The CDR3 protein is CSARGTAYGYTF.